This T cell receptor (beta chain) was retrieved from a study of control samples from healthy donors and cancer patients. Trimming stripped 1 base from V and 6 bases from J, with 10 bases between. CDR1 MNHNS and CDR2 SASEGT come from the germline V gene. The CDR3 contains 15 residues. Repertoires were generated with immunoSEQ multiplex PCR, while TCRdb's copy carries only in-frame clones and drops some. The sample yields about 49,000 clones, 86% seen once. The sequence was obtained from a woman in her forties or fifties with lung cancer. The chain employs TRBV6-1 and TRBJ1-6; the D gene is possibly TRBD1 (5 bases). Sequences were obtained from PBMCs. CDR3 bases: TGTGCCAGCAGTGAAGACAGGATCCTTAATTCACCCCTCCACTTT. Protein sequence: CASSEDRILNSPLHF.